This T cell receptor (beta chain) was sequenced during a study of shared clonotypes between healthy human individuals. Study-level points and caveats: Approximately 4.9% of naive CD4 clonotypes were shared across four donors.

Terminally differentiated effector memory CD45RA+ cells were left out of the naive CD8 fraction, which was CD45RO-negative and positively selected for CCR7. Assay execution took place at the deep level. Only in-frame clones appear in the TCRdb table, and some are missing; sequencing was by immunoSEQ multiplex PCR. The sample comprises around 2,000,000 clones, roughly 95% of which are singletons, and 0.95% to 1.5% rests with the top ten. In the case of this clone: Its matching antigen is unknown.

The CDR3 has 13 residues. Trimming removed 5 bases at V and 4 bases at J, with 10 bases between. Germline CDR1 and CDR2: SGHVS and FNYEAQ. The clonotype was recovered from a man between 18 and 35 years old in good health. The chain carries TRBV7-6 and TRBJ2-3; D is undetermined. Material: naive CD8+ T cells sorted from blood. CDR3 protein: CASSPNPADTQYF. CDR3 in DNA: TGTGCCAGCAGCCCGAACCCTGCAGATACGCAGTATTTT.